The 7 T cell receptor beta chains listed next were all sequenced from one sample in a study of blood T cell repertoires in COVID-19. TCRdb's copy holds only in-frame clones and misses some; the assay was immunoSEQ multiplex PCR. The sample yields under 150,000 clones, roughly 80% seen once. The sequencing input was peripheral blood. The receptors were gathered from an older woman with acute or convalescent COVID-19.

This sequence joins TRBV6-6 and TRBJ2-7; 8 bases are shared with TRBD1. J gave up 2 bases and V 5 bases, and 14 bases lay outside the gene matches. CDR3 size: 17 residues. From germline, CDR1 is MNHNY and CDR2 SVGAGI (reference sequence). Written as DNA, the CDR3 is TGTGCCAGCAGTCCCGGCCTCGGGCAGGGGGCGGCCTACGAGCAGTACTTC. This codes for CASSPGLGQGAAYEQYF.

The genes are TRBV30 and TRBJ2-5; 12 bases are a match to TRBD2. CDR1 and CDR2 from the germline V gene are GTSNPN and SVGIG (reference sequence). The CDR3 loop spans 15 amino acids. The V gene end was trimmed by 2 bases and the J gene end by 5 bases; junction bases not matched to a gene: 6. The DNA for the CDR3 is TGTGCCTGGAGTCCCGGACTAGCGGGATCTGAGACCCAGTACTTC. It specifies CAWSPGLAGSETQYF.

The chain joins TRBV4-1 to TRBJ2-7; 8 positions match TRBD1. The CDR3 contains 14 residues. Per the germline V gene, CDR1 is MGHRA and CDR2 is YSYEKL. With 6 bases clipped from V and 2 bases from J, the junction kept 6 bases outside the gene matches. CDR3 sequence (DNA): TGCGCCAGCAGTTCAGGACAGGGTACCTACGAGCAGTACTTC. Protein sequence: CASSSGQGTYEQYF.

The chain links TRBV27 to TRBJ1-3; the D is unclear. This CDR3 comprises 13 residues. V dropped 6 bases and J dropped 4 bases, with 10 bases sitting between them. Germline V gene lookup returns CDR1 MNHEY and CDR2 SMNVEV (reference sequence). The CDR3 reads CASSISPGNTIYF. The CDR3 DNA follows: TGTGCCAGCAGCATTTCCCCCGGAAACACCATATATTTT.

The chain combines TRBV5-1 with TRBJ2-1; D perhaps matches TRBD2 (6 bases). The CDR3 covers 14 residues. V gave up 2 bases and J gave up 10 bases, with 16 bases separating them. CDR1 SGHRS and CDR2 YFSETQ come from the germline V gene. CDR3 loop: CASSFSAGPREQFF. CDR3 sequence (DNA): TGCGCCAGCAGCTTCTCTGCGGGGCCTCGGGAGCAGTTCTTC.

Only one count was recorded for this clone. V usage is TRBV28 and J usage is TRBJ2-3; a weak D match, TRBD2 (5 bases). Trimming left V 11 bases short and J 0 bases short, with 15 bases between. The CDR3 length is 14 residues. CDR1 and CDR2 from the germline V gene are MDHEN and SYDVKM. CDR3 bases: TGTGCCTCGGTGGAGGAGGAGAGCACAGATACGCAGTATTTT. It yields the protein CASVEEESTDTQYF.

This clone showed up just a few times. The CDR3 loop is CASSWRLAGANVLTF. For the CDR3, the DNA is TGTGCCAGCAGTTGGCGGCTAGCTGGGGCCAACGTCCTGACTTTC. This chain connects TRBV28 to TRBJ2-6, with no clear D. The CDR3 is 15 residues long. Trimming pared 4 bases from V and 2 bases from J, leaving 9 bases between. Germline V gives CDR1 MDHEN, CDR2 SYDVKM.